The 6 T cell receptor beta chains below all came from one sample that was sequenced in a study of blood T cell repertoires in COVID-19. The data were produced by immunoSEQ multiplex PCR, yet TCRdb's version contains in-frame clones alone and is incomplete. Of roughly 230,000 clones in the sample, just under 85% were seen once. Sequenced sample: peripheral blood. These TCRs come from a woman aged 55-75 years with active or convalescent COVID-19.

The chain joins TRBV19 to TRBJ2-5, with 7 bases identical to TRBD1. The V and J ends lost 1 base and 5 bases, in that order; junction bases with no gene match: 7. Germline-derived CDR1 and CDR2 are LNHDA and SQIVND (reference sequence). CDR3 size: 15 residues. DNA for the CDR3: TGTGCCAGTAGTATAGGAAGGGGGCGCTGGGAGACCCAGTACTTC. Protein product: CASSIGRGRWETQYF.

The sample holds a few counts of this clone. V gene TRBV4-2 combines with J gene TRBJ1-1; D is unresolved. The V and J ends lost 0 bases and 5 bases respectively, with 10 bases between them. CDR3 length equals 14 residues. CDR1 and CDR2 from the germline V gene are LGHNA and YNFKEQ. CDR3 DNA: TGTGCCAGCAGCCAAGATAACGGGAGAACTGAAGCTTTCTTT. Residues: CASSQDNGRTEAFF.

The rearrangement joins TRBV20-1 to TRBJ2-7; TRBD1 agrees at 7 bases. With V trimmed by 3 bases and J by 0 bases, 11 bases remained unmatched. The CDR3 is 16 amino acids. The germline V gene encodes CDR1 DFQATT and CDR2 SNEGSKA (reference sequence). The CDR3 DNA follows: TGCAGTGCTAGTCCAATTAGACAGGGTATCTCCTACGAGCAGTACTTC. Amino acid sequence: CSASPIRQGISYEQYF.

The V call is TRBV12-3 or TRBV12-4, the J call TRBJ1-2; tentative D call: TRBD1 (5 bases). The CDR3 consists of 12 residues. The V end was cut by 8 bases, the J end by 8 bases, with 15 bases between. The CDR3: CASEIGRDGYTF. CDR3 nucleotide sequence: TGTGCCAGCGAAATTGGGAGGGACGGCTACACCTTC.

V and J are TRBV18 and TRBJ1-1; weak D call: TRBD1 (5 bases). Trimming took 4 bases from V and 1 from J, leaving 10 bases between them. The CDR3 sequence is 14 residues long. Germline V gives CDR1 KGHSH, CDR2 LQKENI. The DNA of the CDR3 is TGTGCCAGCTCACGAACAGGTTCGAACACTGAAGCTTTCTTT. It specifies CASSRTGSNTEAFF.

The V and J genes are TRBV12-3 or TRBV12-4 and TRBJ2-2; D perhaps matches TRBD2 (6 bases). V lost 7 bases to trimming and J lost 7 bases, with 10 bases between them. The CDR3 is 12 residues long. The CDR3 DNA reads TGTGCCAGCACCCCCGGGGGCGGGGAGCTGTTTTTT. The encoded protein is CASTPGGGELFF.